The 20 T cell receptor beta chains presented below share a single source sample, sequenced in a study of cytomegalovirus exposure and HLA in healthy donors. PCR primers comprised 60 Vbeta and 13 Jbeta primers. TCRdb's copy holds only in-frame clones and misses some; the assay was immunoSEQ multiplex PCR. The sample consists of around 67,000 clones, around 64% of them appearing once. Sequencing was performed on PBMCs. These receptors were collected from a woman between 45 and 65 years old in good health and CMV-seronegative.

This clone was observed a handful of times. The chain links TRBV12-1 to TRBJ2-1; the listed D gene, TRBD2, was not tested against the DNA. TRBV12-1 is a known pseudogene. The CDR3 covers 15 residues. The CDR3 region has the DNA TGTGCCAGCAGCTTTGAGGGCGGGGGCTACAATGAGCAGTTCTTC. Residues: CASSFEGGGYNEQFF.

This clone was recorded a few times. The chain links TRBV29-1 to TRBJ2-5, with D perhaps TRBD2 (6 bases). The germline gives CDR1 SQVTM, CDR2 ANQGSEA. The CDR3 spans 15 residues. V was cut by 3 bases and J by 9 bases, with 23 bases left in between. This CDR3 is CSVEWDSEPVASQYF. Written as DNA, the CDR3 is TGCAGCGTTGAGTGGGACTCAGAGCCCGTGGCGTCCCAGTACTTC. Drawing the rest from reference TRBV29-1 and TRBJ2-5, the complete variable domain is SAVISQKPSRDICQRGTSLTIQCQVDSQVTMMFWYRQQPGQSLTLIATANQGSEATYESGFVIDKFPISRPNLTFSTLTVSNMSPEDSSIYLCSVEWDSEPVASQYFGPGTRLLVL.

CDR3 DNA: TGTGCCAGCAGCCAAGACCCCTTTTTGACAGGGGGGTATTCGACTAATGAAAAACTGTTTTTT. Translated, it gives CASSQDPFLTGGYSTNEKLFF. The chain recombines TRBV4-2 with TRBJ1-4; 9 nucleotides match TRBD1. The germline CDR1 and CDR2 sequences are LGHNA and YNFKEQ. The CDR3 is 21 residues long. V shed 0 bases, J shed 2 bases, and the junction held 16 bases outside the gene matches.

This clone was picked up a small number of times. V and J are TRBV9 and TRBJ1-3, with D uncertain. Germline CDR1 and CDR2: SGDLS and YYNGEE. The CDR3 runs 16 residues. Trimming took off 3 bases at V and 0 bases at J, with 13 bases between the two ends. The CDR3 here is CASSAPGSSSGNTIYF. The CDR3 nucleotides are TGTGCCAGCAGCGCCCCGGGGAGCAGCTCTGGAAACACCATATATTTT.

About this clone: Relative to the germline gene, one junction end is altered; a read error may explain this. The chain combines TRBV7-7 with TRBJ2-2; TRBD1 matches 8 bases. Per the germline V gene, CDR1 is SSHAT and CDR2 is FNYEAQ (reference sequence). The CDR3 is 13 residues long. The CDR3, as DNA: TGTGCTAGCAGCGCGACAGGGGCCGGGGAGCTGTTTTTT. Protein product: CASSATGAGELFF.

Only one count was recorded for this clone. V gene TRBV6-6 combines with J gene TRBJ2-2; 8 bases match TRBD2. After removal of 5 bases from V and 7 bases from J, the junction contained 12 bases not matched to a gene. This CDR3 region has 16 residues. Germline V gives CDR1 MNHNY, CDR2 SVGAGI (reference sequence). CDR3 region: CASSPTSGGLGGELFF. DNA for the CDR3: TGTGCCAGCAGTCCAACGTCGGGGGGGCTCGGCGGGGAGCTGTTTTTT.

As DNA, the CDR3 is TGTGCCAGTAGTATTGTACGGGGAGAGACCCAGTACTTC. It specifies CASSIVRGETQYF. The chain is built from TRBV19 and TRBJ2-5; D is possibly TRBD2 (5 bases). Germline CDR1 reads LNHDA; CDR2 reads SQIVND (reference sequence). CDR3 length: 13 amino acids. Trimming shortened V by 3 bases and J by 4 bases, and 9 bases separated the two germline ends. Complete variable domain (other parts from reference TRBV19 and TRBJ2-5): DGGITQSPKYLFRKEGQNVTLSCEQNLNHDAMYWYRQDPGQGLRLIYYSQIVNDFQKGDIAEGYSVSREKKESFPLTVTSAQKNPTAFYLCASSIVRGETQYFGPGTRLLVL.

This clone has just a few counts. J is TRBJ2-5 and V is TRBV4-1; 11 bases line up with TRBD1. This CDR3 spans 15 amino acids. Germline CDR1 reads MGHRA; CDR2 reads YSYEKL. V shed 1 base and J 4 bases; nucleotides not matched to a gene: 2. The CDR3 spells CASSQGTGGAETQYF. The CDR3 DNA is TGCGCCAGCAGCCAAGGGACAGGGGGCGCAGAGACCCAGTACTTC.

The V gene is TRBV5-1, the J gene TRBJ2-1, with D hard to call. Trimming stripped 6 bases from V and 6 bases from J, with 7 bases between. The CDR3 has 11 amino acids. CDR1 SGHRS and CDR2 YFSETQ come from the germline V gene. In nucleotides, the CDR3 is TGCGCCAGCACCGAGAGCAATGAGCAGTTCTTC. Translating it yields CASTESNEQFF.

This chain uses TRBV19 with TRBJ2-4, with TRBD1 as a possible D gene (6 bases). From germline, CDR1 is LNHDA and CDR2 SQIVND (reference sequence). V was clipped by 6 bases and J by 9 bases, with 24 bases between them. The CDR3 consists of 16 residues. The CDR3 DNA follows: TGTGCCAGTAGGCCGAACTACAGGGATGGATACCGCATTCAGTACTTC. It translates to CASRPNYRDGYRIQYF.

The V and J genes are TRBV2 and TRBJ2-7; D is ambiguous. V was cut by 7 bases and J by 0 bases, with 10 bases left in between. The CDR3 totals 13 residues. The germline V gene encodes CDR1 SNHLY and CDR2 FYNNEI. The CDR3 sequence: CASTRQISYEQYF. For the CDR3, the DNA is TGTGCCAGCACCAGGCAGATCTCCTACGAGCAGTACTTC.

The J gene is TRBJ2-7, the V gene TRBV5-1; TRBD1 matches 10 bases. This CDR3 has 15 amino acids. V was pared by 4 bases and J by 7 bases, with 11 bases of the junction left unmatched. CDR1 and CDR2 (germline): SGHRS, YFSETQ. CDR3 sequence reads: CASSISGTGVEEQYF. As DNA, the CDR3 is TGCGCCAGCAGCATTTCCGGGACAGGGGTTGAGGAGCAGTACTTC.

This rearrangement joins TRBV28 to TRBJ1-1; TRBD1 agrees at 11 bases. Trimming removed 6 bases from V and 4 bases from J; junction bases left unmatched: 13. This CDR3 is 17 amino acids long. Germline V lookup: CDR1 MDHEN, CDR2 SYDVKM. The DNA of the CDR3 is TGTGCCAGCAGCAGTAATTATGCCGGGACAGGGGGCACTGAAGCTTTCTTT. This gives the protein CASSSNYAGTGGTEAFF.

This sequence joins TRBV4-1 and TRBJ2-1, with 9 bases aligning to TRBD2. The junction had 6 bases not matched to a gene; V was cut back by 2 bases and J by 7 bases. The germline V gene has CDR1 MGHRA and CDR2 YSYEKL. The CDR3 totals 15 residues. The CDR3 loop is CASSQISGSRNEQFF. The CDR3 nucleotides read TGCGCCAGCAGCCAAATTAGCGGGAGTAGGAATGAGCAGTTCTTC.

This clone was counted between two and nine times. This chain links TRBV18 with TRBJ2-1, with 10 bases that match TRBD2. The V segment lost 6 bases and the J segment 0 bases; nucleotides outside the gene matches: 2. The CDR3 sequence is 15 residues long. CDR1 and CDR2 from the germline V gene are KGHSH and LQKENI. This chain's CDR3 is CASSPSGSSYNEQFF. The CDR3 DNA reads TGTGCCAGCTCGCCTAGCGGGAGCTCCTACAATGAGCAGTTCTTC.

CDR3 in amino acids: CSVGTAPYQPQHF. The CDR3 coding sequence is TGCAGCGTTGGGACAGCCCCATATCAGCCCCAGCATTTT. The chain couples TRBV29-1 to TRBJ1-5; perhaps TRBD1 as D (6 bases). The CDR3 has 13 amino acids. Trimming left V 4 bases short and J 5 bases short, with 12 bases between. Per germline, CDR1 SQVTM and CDR2 ANQGSEA.

The V call is TRBV4-3, the J call TRBJ2-7; 10 nucleotides agree with TRBD2. J was trimmed by 4 bases and V by 3 bases; bases with no gene match: 9. CDR3 length: 16 residues. Germline CDR1 and CDR2: LGHNA and YSLEER. The DNA for the CDR3 is TGCGCCAGCAGCCAGGACTCCGGACTAGCGGCGTACGAGCAGTACTTC. Protein: CASSQDSGLAAYEQYF.

V gene TRBV19 combines with J gene TRBJ2-7; no reliable D call. CDR3 size: 13 residues. Trimming left V 3 bases short and J 3 bases short, with 9 bases between. From germline, CDR1 is LNHDA and CDR2 SQIVND (reference sequence). The CDR3 protein is CASSIKANYEQYF. DNA for the CDR3: TGTGCCAGTAGTATCAAAGCCAACTACGAGCAGTACTTC.

This clone was found a few times. The chain recombines TRBV27 with TRBJ1-1, with D unresolved. The V end was cut by 5 bases, the J end by 7 bases, with 17 bases between. Germline-derived CDR1 and CDR2 are MNHEY and SMNVEV (reference sequence). This CDR3 is built from 14 residues. The CDR3 loop reads CASSPDWSVIEAFF. In DNA, the CDR3 is TGTGCCAGCAGTCCCGATTGGTCGGTTATTGAAGCTTTCTTT.

The CDR3 region is CASSSRQGASEAFF. In nucleotides, the CDR3 is TGTGCCAGCAGCTCTAGACAGGGGGCTTCTGAAGCTTTCTTT. The chain combines TRBV7-3 with TRBJ1-1, with 10 bases aligning to TRBD1. V was clipped by 4 bases and J by 6 bases; unmatched bases: 5. Looked up from germline, CDR1 is SGHTA and CDR2 is FQGTGA. This CDR3 is built from 14 residues.